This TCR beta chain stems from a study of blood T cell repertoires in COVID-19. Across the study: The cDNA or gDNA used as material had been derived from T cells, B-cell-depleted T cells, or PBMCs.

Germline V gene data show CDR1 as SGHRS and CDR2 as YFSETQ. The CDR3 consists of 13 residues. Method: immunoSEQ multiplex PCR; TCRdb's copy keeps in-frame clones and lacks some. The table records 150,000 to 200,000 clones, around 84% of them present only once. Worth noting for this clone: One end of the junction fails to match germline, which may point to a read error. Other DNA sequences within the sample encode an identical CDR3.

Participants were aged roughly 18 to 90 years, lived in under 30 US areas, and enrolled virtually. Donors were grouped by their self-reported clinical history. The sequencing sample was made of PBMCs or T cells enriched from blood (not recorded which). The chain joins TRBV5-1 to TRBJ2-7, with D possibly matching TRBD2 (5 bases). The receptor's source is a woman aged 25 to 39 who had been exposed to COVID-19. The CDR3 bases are TGCGCCAGTAGCTTGGCCGGACTCTACGAGCAGTACTTC. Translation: CASSLAGLYEQYF.